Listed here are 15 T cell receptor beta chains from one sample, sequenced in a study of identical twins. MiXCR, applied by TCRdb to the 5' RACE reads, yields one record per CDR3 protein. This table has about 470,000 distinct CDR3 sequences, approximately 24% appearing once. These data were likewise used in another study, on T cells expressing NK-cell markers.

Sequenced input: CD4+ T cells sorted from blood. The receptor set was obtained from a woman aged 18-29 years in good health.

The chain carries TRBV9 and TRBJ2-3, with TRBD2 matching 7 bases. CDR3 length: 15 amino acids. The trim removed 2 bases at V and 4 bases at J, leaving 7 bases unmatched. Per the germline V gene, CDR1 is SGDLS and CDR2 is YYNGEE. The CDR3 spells CASSVGGGVADTQYF. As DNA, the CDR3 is TGTGCCAGCAGCGTCGGTGGGGGGGTGGCAGATACGCAGTATTTT. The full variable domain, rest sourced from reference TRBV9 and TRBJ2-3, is DSGVTQTPKHLITATGQRVTLRCSPRSGDLSVYWYQQSLDQGLQFLIQYYNGEERAKGNILERFSAQQFPDLHSELNLSSLELGDSALYFCASSVGGGVADTQYFGPGTRLTVL.

This chain's CDR3 is CASSLGGSGIQETQYF. CDR3 in DNA: TGCGCCAGCAGCTTGGGCGGTAGCGGGATCCAAGAGACCCAGTACTTC. The rearrangement uses TRBV5-1 and TRBJ2-5; 8 nucleotides line up with TRBD2. The ends lost 0 bases at V and 1 base at J; junction bases unmatched: 5. The CDR3 is made up of 16 amino acids. Per germline, CDR1 SGHRS and CDR2 YFSETQ. The full variable domain, completed using reference TRBV5-1 and TRBJ2-5, is KAGVTQTPRYLIKTRGQQVTLSCSPISGHRSVSWYQQTPGQGLQFLFEYFSETQRNKGNFPGRFSGRQFSNSRSEMNVSTLELGDSALYLCASSLGGSGIQETQYFGPGTRLLVL.

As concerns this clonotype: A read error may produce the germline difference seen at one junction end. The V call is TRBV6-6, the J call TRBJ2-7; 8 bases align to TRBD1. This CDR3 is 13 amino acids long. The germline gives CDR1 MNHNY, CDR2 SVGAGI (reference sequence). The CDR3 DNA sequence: TGTGCCAGCACTTACGGACAGGGTCCCGAGCAGTACTTC. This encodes CASTYGQGPEQYF.

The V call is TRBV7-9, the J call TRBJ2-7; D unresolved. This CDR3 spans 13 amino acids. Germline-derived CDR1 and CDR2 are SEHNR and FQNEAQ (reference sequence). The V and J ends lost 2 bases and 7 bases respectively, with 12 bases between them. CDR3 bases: TGTGCCAGCAGCTTAACTCGCCGGCGGGAGCAGTACTTC. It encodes CASSLTRRREQYF. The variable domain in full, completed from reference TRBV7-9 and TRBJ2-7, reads DTGVSQNPRHKITKRGQNVTFRCDPISEHNRLYWYRQTLGQGPEFLTYFQNEAQLEKSRLLSDRFSAERPKGSFSTLEIQRTEQGDSAMYLCASSLTRRREQYFGPGTRLTVT.

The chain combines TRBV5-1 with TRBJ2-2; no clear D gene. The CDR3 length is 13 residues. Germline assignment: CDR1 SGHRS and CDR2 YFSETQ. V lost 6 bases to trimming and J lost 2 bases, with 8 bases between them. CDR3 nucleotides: TGCGCCAGCAATCCCAGCAACACCGGGGAGCTGTTTTTT. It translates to CASNPSNTGELFF.

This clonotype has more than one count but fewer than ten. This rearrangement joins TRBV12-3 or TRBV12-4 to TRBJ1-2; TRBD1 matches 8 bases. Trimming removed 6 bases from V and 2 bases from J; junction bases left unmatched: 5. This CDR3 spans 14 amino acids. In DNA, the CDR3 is TGTGCCAGCAGGGATGACAGGGGAAACTATGGCTACACCTTC. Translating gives CASRDDRGNYGYTF.

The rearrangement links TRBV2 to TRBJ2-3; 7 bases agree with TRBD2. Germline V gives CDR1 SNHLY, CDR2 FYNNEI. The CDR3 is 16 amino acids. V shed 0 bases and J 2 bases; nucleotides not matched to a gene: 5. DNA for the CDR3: TGTGCCAGCAGTGAAGCAGGGCGGGGGTTCACAGATACGCAGTATTTT. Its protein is CASSEAGRGFTDTQYF.

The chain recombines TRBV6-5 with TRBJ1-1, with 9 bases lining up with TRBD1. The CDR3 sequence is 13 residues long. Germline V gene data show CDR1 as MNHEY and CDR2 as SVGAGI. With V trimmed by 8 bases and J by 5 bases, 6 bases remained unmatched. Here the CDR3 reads CASRSQGATEAFF. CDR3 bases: TGTGCCAGCCGTTCACAGGGGGCGACTGAAGCTTTCTTT.

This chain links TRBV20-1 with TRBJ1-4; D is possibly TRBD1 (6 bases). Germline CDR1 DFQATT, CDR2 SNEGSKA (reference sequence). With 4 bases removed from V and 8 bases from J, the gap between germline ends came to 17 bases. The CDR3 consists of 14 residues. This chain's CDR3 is CSAIRGTREEKLFF. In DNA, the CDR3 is TGCAGTGCTATCAGGGGCACACGGGAAGAAAAACTGTTTTTT.

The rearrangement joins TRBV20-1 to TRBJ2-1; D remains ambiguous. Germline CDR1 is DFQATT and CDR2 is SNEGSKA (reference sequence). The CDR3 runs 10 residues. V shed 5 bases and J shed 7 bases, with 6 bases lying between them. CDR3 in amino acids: CSAVRNEQFF. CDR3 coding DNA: TGCAGTGCTGTCAGGAATGAGCAGTTCTTC.

The CDR3 DNA follows: TGCAGTGGGCGAGAGGTATTGAATGAGCAGTTCTTC. Protein product: CSGREVLNEQFF. V is TRBV20-1 and J is TRBJ2-1, with unresolved D. Germline V gene sequence: CDR1 DFQATT, CDR2 SNEGSKA (reference sequence). V was trimmed by 7 bases and J by 7 bases, leaving 14 bases between them. The CDR3 is 12 amino acids.

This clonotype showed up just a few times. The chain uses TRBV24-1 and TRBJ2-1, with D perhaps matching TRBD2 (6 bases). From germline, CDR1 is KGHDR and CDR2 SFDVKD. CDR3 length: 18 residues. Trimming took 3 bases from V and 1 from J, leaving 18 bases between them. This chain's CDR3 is CATSDDSVTRGSYNEQFF. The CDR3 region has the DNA TGTGCCACCAGTGATGATTCAGTGACTAGGGGTTCCTACAATGAGCAGTTCTTC.

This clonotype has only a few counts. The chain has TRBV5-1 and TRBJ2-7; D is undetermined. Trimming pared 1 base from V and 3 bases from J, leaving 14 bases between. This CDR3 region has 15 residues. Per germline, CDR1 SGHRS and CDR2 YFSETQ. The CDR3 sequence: CASSLTHAVFYEQYF. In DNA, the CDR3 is TGCGCCAGCAGCTTGACCCATGCGGTTTTCTACGAGCAGTACTTC. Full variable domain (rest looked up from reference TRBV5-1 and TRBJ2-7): KAGVTQTPRYLIKTRGQQVTLSCSPISGHRSVSWYQQTPGQGLQFLFEYFSETQRNKGNFPGRFSGRQFSNSRSEMNVSTLELGDSALYLCASSLTHAVFYEQYFGPGTRLTVT.

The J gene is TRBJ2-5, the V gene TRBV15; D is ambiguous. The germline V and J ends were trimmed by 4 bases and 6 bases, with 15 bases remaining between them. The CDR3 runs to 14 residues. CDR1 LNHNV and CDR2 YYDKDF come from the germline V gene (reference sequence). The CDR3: CATSIQGKGQTQYF. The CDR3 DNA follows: TGTGCCACCAGCATTCAAGGGAAAGGGCAGACCCAGTACTTC.

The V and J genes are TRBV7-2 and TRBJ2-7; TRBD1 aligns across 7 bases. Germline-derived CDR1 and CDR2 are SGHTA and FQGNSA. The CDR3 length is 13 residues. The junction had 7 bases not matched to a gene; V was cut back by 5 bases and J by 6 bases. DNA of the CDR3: TGTGCCAGCAGCCAGCCGACAGGGTTCGAGCAGTACTTC. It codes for CASSQPTGFEQYF.